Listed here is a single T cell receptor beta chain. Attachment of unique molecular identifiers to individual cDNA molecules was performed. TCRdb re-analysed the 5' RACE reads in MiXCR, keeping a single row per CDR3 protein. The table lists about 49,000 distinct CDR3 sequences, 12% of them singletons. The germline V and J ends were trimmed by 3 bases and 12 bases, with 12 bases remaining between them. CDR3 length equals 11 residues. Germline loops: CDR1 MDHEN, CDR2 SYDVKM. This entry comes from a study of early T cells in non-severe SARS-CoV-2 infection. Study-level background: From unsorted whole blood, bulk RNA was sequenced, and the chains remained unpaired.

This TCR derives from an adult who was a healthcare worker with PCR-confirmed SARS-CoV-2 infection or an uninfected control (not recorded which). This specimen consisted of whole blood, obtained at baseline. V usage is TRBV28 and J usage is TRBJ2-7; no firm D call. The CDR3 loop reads CASSFSSWTYF. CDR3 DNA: TGTGCCAGCAGTTTTTCGAGTTGGACGTACTTC.